The 9 T cell receptor beta chains in this list originate from one sample, sequenced in a study of blood T cell repertoires in COVID-19. Libraries were prepared by immunoSEQ multiplex PCR; TCRdb keeps only in-frame clonotypes and omits some of them. In the table there are just over 15,000 clones, about 80% of which are singletons. The sample taken for sequencing was peripheral blood. Receptors were obtained from a human donor in a cohort sampled during active COVID-19.

This clone was counted once. The J gene is TRBJ2-2, the V gene TRBV6-6; unclear D gene. The CDR3 loop spans 11 amino acids. Germline assignment: CDR1 MNHNY and CDR2 SVGAGI (reference sequence). The V and J ends lost 5 bases and 7 bases respectively, with 5 bases between them. The CDR3 spells CASSPGGELFF. DNA of the CDR3: TGTGCCAGCAGTCCGGGCGGGGAGCTGTTTTTT.

V usage is TRBV11-3 and J usage is TRBJ2-5; 11 positions agree with TRBD1. Unmatched junction bases numbered 5, after V lost 5 bases and J lost 3 bases. This CDR3 comprises 15 residues. Per germline, CDR1 SGHNT and CDR2 YENEEA. The CDR3: CASSPRTGGEETQYF. For the CDR3, the DNA is TGTGCCAGCAGCCCACGGACAGGGGGCGAAGAGACCCAGTACTTC.

The rearrangement uses TRBV14 and TRBJ2-3; TRBD1 is a possible D gene (6 bases). The germline V gene encodes CDR1 SGHDN and CDR2 FVKESK. V was shortened by 5 bases and J by 7 bases, with 13 bases between the two germline ends. The CDR3 runs to 13 residues. This chain's CDR3 is CASSDLQGYTQYF. The CDR3 DNA is TGTGCCAGCAGCGACCTACAGGGATATACGCAGTATTTT.

The chain joins TRBV3-1 (or the pseudogene TRBV3-2) to TRBJ2-7, with 13 nucleotides matching TRBD2. The V and J ends lost 4 bases and 2 bases, in that order; junction bases with no gene match: 5. This CDR3 region has 16 residues. In germline, CDR1 is LGHDT, CDR2 YNNKEL (reference sequence). DNA of the CDR3: TGTGCCAGCAGCCCGGGACTAGCGGGATTCCCCTACGAGCAGTACTTC. Translated, it gives CASSPGLAGFPYEQYF.

V is TRBV12-3 or TRBV12-4 and J is TRBJ1-1, with no clear D. The V end was cut by 3 bases, the J end by 3 bases, with 8 bases between. The CDR3 has 13 residues. The CDR3, as DNA: TGTGCCAGCAGTTTGTCCACTCACACTGAAGCTTTCTTT. Its protein product is CASSLSTHTEAFF.

The rearrangement joins TRBV6-5 to TRBJ1-6; the D gene is possibly TRBD1 (5 bases). Trimming took 3 bases from V and 10 from J, leaving 16 bases between them. CDR1 and CDR2 from the germline V gene are MNHEY and SVGAGI. This CDR3 contains 15 residues. CDR3 DNA: TGTGCCAGCAGTTATTCGGCAGGGCCTACCTCACCCCTCCACTTT. It specifies CASSYSAGPTSPLHF.

The chain joins TRBV29-1 to TRBJ1-3; a weak D match, TRBD1 (5 bases). The CDR3 is 13 amino acids. V was cut by 5 bases and J by 4 bases, with 12 bases left in between. CDR1 is SQVTM, CDR2 ANQGSEA, per germline. This CDR3 is CSVHTGSGNTIYF. The CDR3 bases are TGCAGCGTTCATACAGGCTCCGGAAACACCATATATTTT. Using reference TRBV29-1 and TRBJ1-3 for the parts outside the CDR3, the full variable domain is SAVISQKPSRDICQRGTSLTIQCQVDSQVTMMFWYRQQPGQSLTLIATANQGSEATYESGFVIDKFPISRPNLTFSTLTVSNMSPEDSSIYLCSVHTGSGNTIYFGEGSWLTVV.

The V call is TRBV3-1 (or the pseudogene TRBV3-2), the J call TRBJ2-2; D may be TRBD1 (6 bases). V was clipped by 3 bases and J by 0 bases, with 11 bases between them. The CDR3 length is 16 residues. Germline V lookup: CDR1 LGHDT, CDR2 YNNKEL (reference sequence). Here the CDR3 reads CASSQFTGSNTGELFF. The CDR3 bases are TGTGCCAGCAGCCAGTTTACAGGGTCGAACACCGGGGAGCTGTTTTTT.

The chain carries TRBV3-1 (or the pseudogene TRBV3-2) and TRBJ2-1; D is unclear. V lost 0 bases, J lost 7 bases, and 13 bases lay in between. Germline CDR1 is LGHDT and CDR2 is YNNKEL (reference sequence). The CDR3 runs to 15 residues. The CDR3 region has the DNA TGTGCCAGCAGCCAAGATAGAAACAGCCTGAATGAGCAGTTCTTC. Translated: CASSQDRNSLNEQFF.